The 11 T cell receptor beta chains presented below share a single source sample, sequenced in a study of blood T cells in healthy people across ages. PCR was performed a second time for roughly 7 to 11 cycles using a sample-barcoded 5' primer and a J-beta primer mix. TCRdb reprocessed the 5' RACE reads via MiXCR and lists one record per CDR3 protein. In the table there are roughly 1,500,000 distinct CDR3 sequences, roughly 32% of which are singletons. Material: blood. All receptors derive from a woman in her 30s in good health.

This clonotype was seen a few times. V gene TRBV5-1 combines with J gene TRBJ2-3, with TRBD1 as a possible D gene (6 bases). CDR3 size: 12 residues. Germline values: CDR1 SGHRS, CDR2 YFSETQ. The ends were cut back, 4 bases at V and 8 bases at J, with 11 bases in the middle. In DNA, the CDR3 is TGCGCCAGCAGCGCACCACAGGGTACGCAGTATTTT. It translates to CASSAPQGTQYF.

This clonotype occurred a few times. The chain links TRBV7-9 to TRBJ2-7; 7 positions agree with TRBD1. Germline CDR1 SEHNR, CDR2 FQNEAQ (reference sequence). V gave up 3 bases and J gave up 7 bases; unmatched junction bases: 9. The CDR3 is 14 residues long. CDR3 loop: CASSFDRAKGEQYF. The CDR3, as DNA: TGTGCCAGCAGCTTCGACAGGGCGAAGGGGGAGCAGTACTTC.

This CDR3 reads CSAGRTGGRNQPQHF. CDR3 sequence (DNA): TGCAGTGCTGGAAGAACAGGGGGCAGGAATCAGCCCCAGCATTTT. The rearrangement uses TRBV20-1 and TRBJ1-5; 9 bases are a match to TRBD1. The junction had 9 bases not matched to a gene; V was cut back by 5 bases and J by 4 bases. The germline V gene has CDR1 DFQATT and CDR2 SNEGSKA (reference sequence). The CDR3 contains 15 residues.

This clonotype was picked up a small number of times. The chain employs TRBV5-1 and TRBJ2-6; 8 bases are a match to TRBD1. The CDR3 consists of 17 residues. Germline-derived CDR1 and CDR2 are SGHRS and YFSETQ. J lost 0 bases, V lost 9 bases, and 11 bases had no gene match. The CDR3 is CATRPRTGNSGANVLTF. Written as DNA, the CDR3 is TGCGCCACCAGACCTCGGACAGGGAACTCTGGGGCCAACGTCCTGACTTTC. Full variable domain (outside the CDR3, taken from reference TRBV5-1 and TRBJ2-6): KAGVTQTPRYLIKTRGQQVTLSCSPISGHRSVSWYQQTPGQGLQFLFEYFSETQRNKGNFPGRFSGRQFSNSRSEMNVSTLELGDSALYLCATRPRTGNSGANVLTFGAGSRLTVL.

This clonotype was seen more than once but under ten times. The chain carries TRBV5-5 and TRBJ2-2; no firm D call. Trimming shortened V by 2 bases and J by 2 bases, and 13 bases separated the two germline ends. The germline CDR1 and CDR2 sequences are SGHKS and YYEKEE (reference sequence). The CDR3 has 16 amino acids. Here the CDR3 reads CASSLSRTTNTGELFF. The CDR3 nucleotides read TGTGCCAGCAGCTTATCTAGGACGACAAACACCGGGGAGCTGTTTTTT.

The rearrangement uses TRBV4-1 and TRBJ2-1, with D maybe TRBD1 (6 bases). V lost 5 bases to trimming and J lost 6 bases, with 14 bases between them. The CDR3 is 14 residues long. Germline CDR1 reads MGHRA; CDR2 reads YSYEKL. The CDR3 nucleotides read TGCGCCAGCAGCTCCAGGGGACGGACCAATGAGCAGTTCTTC. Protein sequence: CASSSRGRTNEQFF.

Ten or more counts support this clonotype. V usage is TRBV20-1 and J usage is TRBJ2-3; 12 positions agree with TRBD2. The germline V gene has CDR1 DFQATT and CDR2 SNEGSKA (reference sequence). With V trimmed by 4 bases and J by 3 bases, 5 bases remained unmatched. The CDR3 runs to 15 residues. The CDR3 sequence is CSATQGLAGTDTQYF. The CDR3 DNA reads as TGCAGTGCTACCCAGGGACTAGCGGGTACAGATACGCAGTATTTT.

The CDR3 DNA sequence: TGTGCCAGCAGCTGGACCATGCAGGGTTATTCGGACGAGCAGTACTTC. It is translated as CASSWTMQGYSDEQYF. The V call is TRBV5-5, the J call TRBJ2-7; D possibly corresponds to TRBD1 (5 bases). Deletions cut 3 bases from V and 5 bases from J, with 21 bases between. CDR1 is SGHKS, CDR2 YYEKEE, per germline (reference sequence). The CDR3 is 16 residues long.

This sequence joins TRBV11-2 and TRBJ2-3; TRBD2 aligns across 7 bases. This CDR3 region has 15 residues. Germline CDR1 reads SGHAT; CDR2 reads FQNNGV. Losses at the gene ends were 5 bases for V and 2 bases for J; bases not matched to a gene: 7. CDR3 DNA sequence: TGTGCCAGCAGCACCTGGGACTATACCACAGATACGCAGTATTTT. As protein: CASSTWDYTTDTQYF.

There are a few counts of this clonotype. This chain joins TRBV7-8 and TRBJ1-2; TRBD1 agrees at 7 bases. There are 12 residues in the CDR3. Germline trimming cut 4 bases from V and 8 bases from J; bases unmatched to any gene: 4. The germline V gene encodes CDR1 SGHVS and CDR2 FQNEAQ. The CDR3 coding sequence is TGTGCCAGCAGCTCCACAGGGGTGGGCTACACCTTC. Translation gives CASSSTGVGYTF.

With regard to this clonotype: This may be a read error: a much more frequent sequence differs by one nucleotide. CDR3 region: CASLMTGGGYNGQFF. The CDR3 nucleotides read TGTGCCAGCCTTATGACCGGGGGAGGGTACAATGGGCAGTTCTTC. The gene calls are TRBV7-2 and TRBJ2-1; 7 nucleotides align to TRBD2. This CDR3 region has 15 residues. Germline CDR1 reads SGHTA; CDR2 reads FQGNSA.